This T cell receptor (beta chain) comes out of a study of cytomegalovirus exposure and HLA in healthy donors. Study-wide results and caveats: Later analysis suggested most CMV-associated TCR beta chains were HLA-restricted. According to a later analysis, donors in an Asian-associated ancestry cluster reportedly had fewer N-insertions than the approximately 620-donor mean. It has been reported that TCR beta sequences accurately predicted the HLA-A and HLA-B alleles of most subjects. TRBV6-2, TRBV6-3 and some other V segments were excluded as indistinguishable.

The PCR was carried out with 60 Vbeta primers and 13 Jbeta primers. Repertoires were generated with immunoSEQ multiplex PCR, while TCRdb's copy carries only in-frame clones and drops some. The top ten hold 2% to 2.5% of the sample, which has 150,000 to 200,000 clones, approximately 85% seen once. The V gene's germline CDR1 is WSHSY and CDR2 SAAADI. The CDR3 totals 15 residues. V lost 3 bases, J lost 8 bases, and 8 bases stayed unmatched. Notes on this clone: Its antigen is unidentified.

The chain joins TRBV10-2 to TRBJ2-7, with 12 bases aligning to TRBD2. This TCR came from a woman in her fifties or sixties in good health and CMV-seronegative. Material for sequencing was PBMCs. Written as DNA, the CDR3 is TGCGCCAGCAGTGAAACAGGACTAGCGGGATTTAAGCAGTACTTC. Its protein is CASSETGLAGFKQYF.